This TCR beta chain is from a study of cytomegalovirus exposure and HLA in healthy donors. Turning to the study itself: From donors who were HLA-typed, an early data release held 80 million or so unique TCRs.

A remark on this clone: Antigen specificity is unknown.

Each donor's status was that of a healthy bone marrow donor. Findings and caveats of the study: Only CMV serostatus was available as immune exposure information.

The PCR had 60 Vbeta and 13 Jbeta primers. Clones were sequenced by immunoSEQ multiplex PCR, and TCRdb holds only the in-frame ones, with some missing. The repertoire consists of some 120,000 clones, with about four fifths occurring once and the leading ten covering about 2%. With 3 bases clipped from V and 5 bases from J, the junction kept 13 bases outside the gene matches. Per germline, CDR1 SGHNT and CDR2 YYREEE (reference sequence). CDR3 length: 19 residues. The receptor's source is a man between 18 and 29 years old in good health and CMV-seronegative. Sequenced material: PBMCs. This chain links TRBV5-4 with TRBJ2-3; 15 bases line up with TRBD2. The CDR3 nucleotides are TGTGCCAGCAGCTCCGGACTAGCGGGAGGGCCGAATCGTGGAGATACGCAGTATTTT. Its protein product is CASSSGLAGGPNRGDTQYF.